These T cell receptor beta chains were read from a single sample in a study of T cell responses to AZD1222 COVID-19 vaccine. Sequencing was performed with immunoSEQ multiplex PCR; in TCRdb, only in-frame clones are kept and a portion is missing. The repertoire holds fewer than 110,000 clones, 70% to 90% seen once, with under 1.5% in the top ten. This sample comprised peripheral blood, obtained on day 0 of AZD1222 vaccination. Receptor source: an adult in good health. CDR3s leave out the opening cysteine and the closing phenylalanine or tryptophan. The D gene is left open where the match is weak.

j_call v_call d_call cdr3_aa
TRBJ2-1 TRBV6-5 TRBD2 ASSISGRDEQF
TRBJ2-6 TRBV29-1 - SVTGTGANVLT
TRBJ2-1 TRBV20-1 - SARGLDEQF
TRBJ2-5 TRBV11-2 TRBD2 ASSSLLAGGIFPETQY
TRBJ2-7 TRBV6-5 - ASPLRANSGYEQY
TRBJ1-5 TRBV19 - ASSWIRGDYNQPQH
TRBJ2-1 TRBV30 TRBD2 AYTGTSVLAEQF
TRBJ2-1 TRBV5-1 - ASSSPGTDNEQF
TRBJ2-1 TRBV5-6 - ASNRVIDYNEQF
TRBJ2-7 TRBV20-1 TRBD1 SASRDRPYEQY
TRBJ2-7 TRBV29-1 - SVEDRDKYEQY
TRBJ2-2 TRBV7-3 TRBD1 ASSPGTGRTGELF
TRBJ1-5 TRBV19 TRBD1 ASSSDRGRNQPQH
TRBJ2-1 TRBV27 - ASSLSGSSYNEQF
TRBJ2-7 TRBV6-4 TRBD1 ASSYRDSLTSFEQY
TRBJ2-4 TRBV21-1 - ASSKRDGRPLETKNIQY
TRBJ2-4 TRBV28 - ASRKRVAKNIQY
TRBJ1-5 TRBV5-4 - ASSLSPQGNQPQH
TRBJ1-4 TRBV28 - ASGRTVNEKLF
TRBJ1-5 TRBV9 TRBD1 ASSETGGRQPQH
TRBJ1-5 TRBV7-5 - ARSSPDIDRFHSNQPQH
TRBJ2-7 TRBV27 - ASRGPKGGGLYEQY
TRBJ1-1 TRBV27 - ASSLRVGNTEAF
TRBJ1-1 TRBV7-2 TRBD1 ASSLATGWNTEAF
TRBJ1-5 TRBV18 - ASSPQTGYGQPQH
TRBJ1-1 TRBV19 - ASSIGEITEAF
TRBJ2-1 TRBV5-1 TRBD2 ASSSQAEGVAGDIRDNEQF
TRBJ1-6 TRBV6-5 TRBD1 ASSYLLGQNSPLH